This record concerns one TCR beta chain sequence. Its antigen is not identified. The data stem from a study of a mutant IDH1 vaccine in newly diagnosed glioma. CDR3 length equals 16 residues. Germline CDR1 and CDR2: LNHNV and YYDKDF (reference sequence). V was shortened by 0 bases and J by 1 base, with 9 bases between the two germline ends. The method was immunoSEQ multiplex PCR; TCRdb's version includes in-frame clones alone and lacks a portion of them. Seen here are about 24,000 clones, about four fifths observed once, and the top ten hold around 2.8%. As for time point: week 47, end of study. Each vaccine dose was 300 ug of mutant IDH1 20-mer peptide, with topical imiquimod.

The specimen was PBMCs, collected from a glioma patient whose treatment included an IDH1 peptide vaccine. V and J are TRBV15 and TRBJ2-2; a weak D match, TRBD2 (5 bases). This TCR was sampled from a man aged 35 to 55 with glioma. The CDR3 DNA reads as TGTGCCACCAGCAGAGATTACGGGGTGAACACCGGGGAGCTGTTTTTT. Its translation is CATSRDYGVNTGELFF. The complete variable domain, with remaining parts taken from reference TRBV15 and TRBJ2-2, reads DAMVIQNPRYQVTQFGKPVTLSCSQTLNHNVMYWYQQKSSQAPKLLFHYYDKDFNNEADTPDNFQSRRPNTSFCFLDIRSPGLGDTAMYLCATSRDYGVNTGELFFGEGSRLTVL.